This is a list of T cell receptor beta chains from one sample in a study of preoperative IRX-2 immunotherapy in early breast cancer. Libraries were prepared by immunoSEQ multiplex PCR; TCRdb keeps only in-frame clonotypes and omits some of them. This table has about 98,000 clones, more than 80% appearing once. Source: tumor tissue, taken after IRX-2 immunotherapy. These receptors all come from a human donor with breast cancer. The CDR3 runs from the conserved cysteine through the conserved F or W. The D gene is left open where the match is weak. Rows give clone size only sometimes, using once, few, many, or a class for an expanded clone.

>TRBV30|TRBJ1-2|-|-
TGTGCCTGGACCCTAGGGGGGGTATATGGCTACACCTTC
CAWTLGGVYGYTF
>TRBV4-1|TRBJ1-1|-|-
TGCGCCAGCAGCCTCGGGTATCAGGCGACTGAAGCTTTCTTT
CASSLGYQATEAFF
>TRBV6-4|TRBJ2-2|TRBD2|once
TGTGCCAGCGTCCTTAGCGGGAGGTTTGCCGGGGAGCTGTTTTTT
CASVLSGRFAGELFF
>TRBV6-8|TRBJ1-1|-|-
TGTGCCAGCAGTCGAATGCTCAGCATGAACACTGAAGCTTTCTTT
CASSRMLSMNTEAFF
>TRBV19|TRBJ1-1|TRBD1|few
TGTGCCAGTAGCACGATTCGAACAGGGGGCACTGAAGCTTTCTTT
CASSTIRTGGTEAFF
>TRBV6-7|TRBJ1-5|TRBD1|-
TGTGCCAGCACCCGCCAGACAGGGTCTAATCAGCCCCAGCATTTT
CASTRQTGSNQPQHF
>TRBV11-3|TRBJ2-1|TRBD2|-
TGTGCCAGCAGCTTACGGGGGCGGGAGGGATTCTACAATGAGCAGTTCTTC
CASSLRGREGFYNEQFF
>TRBV6-8|TRBJ1-4|-|-
TGTGCCAGCAGGTGGCCGGGACCAGGAGAAAAACTGTTTTTT
CASRWPGPGEKLFF
>TRBV19|TRBJ1-6|-|-
TGTGCGCAAGGGGGCTCCTATAATTCACCCCTCCACTTT
CAQGGSYNSPLHF
>TRBV22-1|TRBJ1-5|-|-
TGTGCCAGTTTGGTGAATATCGGTCAGCCCCAGCATTTT
CASLVNIGQPQHF
>TRBV11-3|TRBJ1-1|-|-
TGTGCCAGCAGCTTAGGAACCGGTTCGGCTGAAGCTTTCTTT
CASSLGTGSAEAFF
>TRBV18|TRBJ1-5|-|-
TGTGCCAGCTCACCAGGTCTCAACGAGCCCCAGCATTTT
CASSPGLNEPQHF
>TRBV14|TRBJ2-7|TRBD2|-
TGTGCCAGCAGGACTAGCGGGGGGGCGTACTACGAGCAGTACTTC
CASRTSGGAYYEQYF
>TRBV29-1|TRBJ2-3|-|-
TGCAGCGAAACGACCAGCACAGATACGCAGTATTTT
CSETTSTDTQYF
>TRBV23-1|TRBJ2-7|TRBD1|-
TGCGCCAGCAGTCACGGTATCCCCCGGGACAGGGTAGCCTACGAGCAGTACTTC
CASSHGIPRDRVAYEQYF
>TRBV28|TRBJ1-5|TRBD1|-
TGTGCCAGCAGTACCGGGACAGGCAATCAGCCCCAGCATTTT
CASSTGTGNQPQHF
>TRBV23-1|TRBJ2-7|-|-
TGCGCCAGCAGTCAAGGCAGGGGAAAGCGCGAGCAGTACTTC
CASSQGRGKREQYF
>TRBV6-8|TRBJ1-5|-|-
TGTGCCAGCAGTCCCAGGGGACACAATCAGCCCCAGCATTTT
CASSPRGHNQPQHF
>TRBV5-1|TRBJ1-5|-|-
TGCGCCAGCAGCTTGGAGTCCGGCCCCAATCAGCCCCAGCATTTT
CASSLESGPNQPQHF
>TRBV11-3|TRBJ1-1|TRBD1|few
TGTGCCAGCAGCCGAACCACAGGGGGCCCTGAAGCTTTCTTT
CASSRTTGGPEAFF
>TRBV11-3|TRBJ2-1|TRBD2|-
TGTGCCAGCAGCTTGGTGGCGGGAGGGACCTACAATGAGCAGTTCTTC
CASSLVAGGTYNEQFF
>TRBV28|TRBJ1-5|-|-
TGTGCCAGTATTCGGGGGATCGGTGTTGGGAATCAGCCCCAGCATTTT
CASIRGIGVGNQPQHF
>TRBV6-4|TRBJ2-3|-|-
TGTGCCAGCAGTCAGGGAGGAGATACGCAGTATTTT
CASSQGGDTQYF
>TRBV12-5|TRBJ2-6|-|-
TGTGCTAGTGGTTTCCAGGCAGGGTCCTCTGGGGCCAACGTCCTGACTTTC
CASGFQAGSSGANVLTF
>TRBV7-5|TRBJ2-3|-|-
TGTGCCAGCAGCAACCCTCTGACAGGGATAAGAGATACGCAGTATTTT
CASSNPLTGIRDTQYF
>TRBV5-1|TRBJ2-5|-|-
TGCGCCAGCAGCTGGGGGGGACAGAGTTGGGGCCAAGAGACCCAGTACTTC
CASSWGGQSWGQETQYF
>TRBV7-1|TRBJ1-2|-|-
TGTGCCAGCAGCTTAGTTGAGGGGGTGGCCTATGGCTACACCTTC
CASSLVEGVAYGYTF
>TRBV5-1|TRBJ1-4|-|-
TGCGCCAGCAGCCCCGGCGGTGCAACTAATGAAAAACTGTTTTTT
CASSPGGATNEKLFF
>TRBV6-8|TRBJ2-3|-|-
TGTGCCATCAGTTTCGAACAGGTAGATACGCAGTATTTT
CAISFEQVDTQYF
>TRBV15|TRBJ1-2|-|-
TGTGCCACCAGCAGAGATTCCGGGTATAAAGGCTACACCTTC
CATSRDSGYKGYTF
>TRBV19|TRBJ1-2|TRBD1|-
TGTGCCACCAGGGGGTTTTCAGCAACTAACTATGGCTACACCTTC
CATRGFSATNYGYTF
>TRBV28|TRBJ1-2|-|-
TGTGCCAGCAGTTTCGACGGGAACTATGGCTACACCTTC
CASSFDGNYGYTF
>TRBV6-8|TRBJ2-7|TRBD1|medium-sized
TGTGCCAGCAGCCCTGGGGGGGACAGGGGGTCCTACGAGCAGTACTTC
CASSPGGDRGSYEQYF
>TRBV19|TRBJ1-1|TRBD1|-
TGTGCCAGTAGTATCGATGCGGGCGGAGGGGGCGACGCCACTGAAGCTTTCTTT
CASSIDAGGGGDATEAFF